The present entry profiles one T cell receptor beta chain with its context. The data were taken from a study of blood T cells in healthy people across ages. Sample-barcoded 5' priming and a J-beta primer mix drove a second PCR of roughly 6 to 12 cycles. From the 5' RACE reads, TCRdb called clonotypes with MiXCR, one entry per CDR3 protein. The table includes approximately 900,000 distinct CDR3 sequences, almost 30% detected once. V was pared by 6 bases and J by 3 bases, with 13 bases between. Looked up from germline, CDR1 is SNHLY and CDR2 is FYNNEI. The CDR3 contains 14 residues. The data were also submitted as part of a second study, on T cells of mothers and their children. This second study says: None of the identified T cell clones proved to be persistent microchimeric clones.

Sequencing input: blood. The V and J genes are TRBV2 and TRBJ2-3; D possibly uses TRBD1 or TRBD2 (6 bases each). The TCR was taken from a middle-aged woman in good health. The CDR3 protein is CASRRRGATDTQYF. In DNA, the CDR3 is TGTGCCAGCAGACGAAGGGGGGCGACAGATACGCAGTATTTT.